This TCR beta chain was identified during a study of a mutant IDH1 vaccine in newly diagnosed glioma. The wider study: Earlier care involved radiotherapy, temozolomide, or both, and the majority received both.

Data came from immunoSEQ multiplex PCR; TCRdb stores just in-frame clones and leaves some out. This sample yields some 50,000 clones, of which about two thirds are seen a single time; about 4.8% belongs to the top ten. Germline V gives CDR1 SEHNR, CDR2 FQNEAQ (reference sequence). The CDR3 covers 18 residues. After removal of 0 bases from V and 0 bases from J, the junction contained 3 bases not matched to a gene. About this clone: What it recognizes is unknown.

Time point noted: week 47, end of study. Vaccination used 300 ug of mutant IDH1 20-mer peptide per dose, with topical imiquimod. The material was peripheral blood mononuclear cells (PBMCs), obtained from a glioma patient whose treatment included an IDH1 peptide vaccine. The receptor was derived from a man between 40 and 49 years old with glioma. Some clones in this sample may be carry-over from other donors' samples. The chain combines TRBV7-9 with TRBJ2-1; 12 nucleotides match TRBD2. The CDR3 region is CASSLATSGGHSYNEQFF. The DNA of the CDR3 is TGTGCCAGCAGCTTAGCGACTAGCGGGGGACACTCCTACAATGAGCAGTTCTTC.